This T cell receptor beta chain was identified in a study of CD8 T cells in Susac syndrome. TEMRA cells underwent FACS enrichment and CD8+ and CD4+ T cells underwent negative isolation. After extraction with the RNeasy kit, 0.5 to 1 ug of the RNA was reverse transcribed using random hexamers. Amplification of TCR beta CDR3 spanned 54 Vbeta and 13 Jbeta via immunoSEQ multiplex PCR. From the immunoSEQ multiplex PCR reads, TCRdb called clonotypes with MiXCR, one entry per CDR3 protein. The sample yields 300,000 or so distinct CDR3 sequences, about 90% seen once. CDR1 LGHNA and CDR2 YNFKEQ come from the germline V gene. There are 13 residues in the CDR3. Trimming cost V 0 bases and J 13 bases, with 12 bases left between them.

This clonotype was obtained from a human donor with multiple sclerosis. This chain uses TRBV4-2 with TRBJ1-4, with unresolved D. The material sequenced was CD4+ T cells from PBMCs. CDR3 sequence: CASSQERAGGLFF. The DNA of the CDR3 is TGTGCCAGCAGCCAAGAACGAGCAGGAGGACTGTTTTTT.